This passage covers 25 T cell receptor beta chains from one sample sequenced in a study of breast tumors, draining lymph nodes, adjacent tissues. TCRdb recomputed calls from the multiplex PCR reads with MiXCR, one row per CDR3 protein. Of under 80,000 distinct CDR3 sequences listed, around two fifths were seen once; the top ten hold roughly 9%. The sequenced sample consisted of breast tumor tissue. These receptors were collected from a female donor with breast cancer. Some clones in this sample may be carry-over from other donors' samples.

This clonotype has at least ten counts. The rearrangement joins TRBV9 to TRBJ2-5; 8 positions match TRBD2. Germline V gene sequence: CDR1 SGDLS, CDR2 YYNGEE. This CDR3 is 17 amino acids long. Losses at the gene ends were 5 bases for V and 0 bases for J; bases not matched to a gene: 12. CDR3 in DNA: TGTGCCAGCAGTGCGGGGGTAGTCGGGAGGGACCAAGAGACCCAGTACTTC. This encodes CASSAGVVGRDQETQYF.

The chain is built from TRBV29-1 and TRBJ2-7; the D call may be TRBD1 or TRBD2 (6 bases each). Trimming pared 7 bases from V and 5 bases from J, leaving 9 bases between. Per the germline V gene, CDR1 is SQVTM and CDR2 is ANQGSEA. The CDR3 has 10 residues. The chain's CDR3 is CSGRGNEQYF. The CDR3 DNA sequence: TGCAGCGGGAGGGGGAACGAGCAGTACTTC.

This clonotype has a count of ten or more. The chain has TRBV10-2 and TRBJ1-3; TRBD1 might be the D (6 bases). Deletions cut 8 bases from V and 0 bases from J, with 17 bases between. CDR1 is WSHSY and CDR2 is SAAADI in the germline V gene. The CDR3 sequence is 16 residues long. Here the CDR3 DNA reads TGCGCCAGCGGGGGGGCTGACGCAAACTCTGGAAACACCATATATTTT. Translating gives CASGGADANSGNTIYF.

Of note for this clonotype: This may be a read error, as it is one base from a much larger clone. The V gene is TRBV6-5, the J gene TRBJ2-3, with a weak D call TRBD1 (6 bases). Trimming shortened V by 5 bases and J by 1 base, and 16 bases separated the two germline ends. The V gene's germline CDR1 is MNHEY and CDR2 SVGAGI. The CDR3 sequence is 16 residues long. Written as DNA, the CDR3 is TGTGCCAGCAGTCCGATCGACAGGACACGCACAGATACGCAGTATTTT. Translating gives CASSPIDRTRTDTQYF.

This clonotype was found once. V usage is TRBV7-2 and J usage is TRBJ2-3; perhaps TRBD1 as D (5 bases). The V end lost 1 base, the J end lost 3 bases, and 11 bases lay between the germline ends. This CDR3 is 15 amino acids long. Germline V lookup: CDR1 SGHTA, CDR2 FQGNSA. This chain's CDR3 is CASSLGGKGTDTQYF. Here the CDR3 DNA reads TGTGCCAGCAGCTTAGGTGGGAAGGGGACAGATACGCAGTATTTT. Full variable domain (remainder filled in from reference TRBV7-2 and TRBJ2-3): GAGVSQSPSNKVTEKGKDVELRCDPISGHTALYWYRQSLGQGLEFLIYFQGNSAPDKSGLPSDRFSAERTGGSVSTLTIQRTQQEDSAVYLCASSLGGKGTDTQYFGPGTRLTVL.

Ten or more counts support this clonotype. This chain links TRBV5-5 with TRBJ2-7; 13 bases map to TRBD2. Germline CDR1 SGHKS, CDR2 YYEKEE (reference sequence). The ends lost 4 bases at V and 5 bases at J; junction bases unmatched: 3. The CDR3 is 14 residues long. CDR3 nucleotides: TGTGCCAGCAGCATCACTAGCGGGAGGGACGAGCAGTACTTC. It yields the protein CASSITSGRDEQYF. The full variable domain, rest sourced from reference TRBV5-5 and TRBJ2-7, is DAGVTQSPTHLIKTRGQQVTLRCSPISGHKSVSWYQQVLGQGPQFIFQYYEKEERGRGNFPDRFSARQFPNYSSELNVNALLLGDSALYLCASSITSGRDEQYFGPGTRLTVT.

This clonotype was counted ten times or more. V usage is TRBV20-1 and J usage is TRBJ1-1; D is unclear. This CDR3 contains 11 residues. Looked up from germline, CDR1 is DFQATT and CDR2 is SNEGSKA (reference sequence). Trimming left V 6 bases short and J 6 bases short, with 11 bases between. CDR3 DNA sequence: TGCAGTGCAGGAGGGTGGTCTGAAGCTTTCTTT. Protein product: CSAGGWSEAFF.

Turning to this clonotype: The junction departs from germline at one end; a sequencing error may be responsible. The rearrangement uses TRBV20-1 and TRBJ2-1; 10 nucleotides match TRBD2. CDR3 length equals 13 residues. Germline CDR1 and CDR2: DFQATT and SNEGSKA (reference sequence). CDR3 coding DNA: TGCAGTGCTATGGCTAGCGGGAGAAATGCGCAGTTCTTC. This codes for CSAMASGRNAQFF.

To note about this clonotype: At one boundary the junction diverges from the germline segment, which might be a read error. The chain links TRBV20-1 to TRBJ1-1; 9 bases line up with TRBD1. This CDR3 spans 12 amino acids. The germline V gene has CDR1 DFQATT and CDR2 SNEGSKA (reference sequence). The CDR3 reads CSAPDRGTGAFF. The CDR3 DNA sequence: TGCAGTGCACCCGACAGGGGGACTGGAGCTTTCTTT.

The gene calls are TRBV11-2 and TRBJ2-5; D is unresolved. Looked up from germline, CDR1 is SGHAT and CDR2 is FQNNGV. V was clipped by 0 bases and J by 11 bases, with 22 bases between them. This CDR3 has 16 amino acids. CDR3 DNA sequence: TGTGCCAGCAGCTTAGATCCCGCAGCGACGGCAGATACGCAGTACTTC. This gives the protein CASSLDPAATADTQYF. The variable domain in full, completed from reference TRBV11-2 and TRBJ2-5, reads EAGVAQSPRYKIIEKRQSVAFWCNPISGHATLYWYQQILGQGPKLLIQFQNNGVVDDSQLPKDRFSAERLKGVDSTLKIQPAKLEDSAVYLCASSLDPAATADTQYFGPGTRLLVL.

Notes on this clonotype: It is likely a read error, because the conserved phenylalanine at the end of the CDR3 is missing. The J gene is TRBJ2-1, the V gene TRBV7-7; 7 bases are shared with TRBD1. Germline V gene data show CDR1 as SSHAT and CDR2 as FNYEAQ (reference sequence). This CDR3 spans 14 amino acids. The CDR3 protein is CASSKQGWNDEQFV. The CDR3 DNA reads as TGTGCTAGCAGCAAACAGGGGTGGAACGATGAGCAGTTCGTC.

The rearrangement uses TRBV2 and TRBJ1-2; D remains ambiguous. CDR1 SNHLY and CDR2 FYNNEI come from the germline V gene. The V gene lost 6 bases and the J gene lost 0 bases, with 11 bases spanning the gap. The CDR3 is 14 amino acids. CDR3 amino acids: CASRGKDSNYGYTF. The DNA of the CDR3 is TGTGCCAGCAGGGGAAAGGATTCTAACTATGGCTACACCTTC.

This clonotype occurred once. The junction does not match germline at one end; this may be a read error. This chain links TRBV7-8 with TRBJ2-5; 12 positions match TRBD2. The CDR3 loop spans 17 amino acids. Germline V lookup: CDR1 SGHVS, CDR2 FQNEAQ. As DNA, the CDR3 is TGTGCCAGCAGCTTGACAGGACTAGCGGGGAACCAAGAGCCCCAGTACTTC. It translates to CASSLTGLAGNQEPQYF.

This clonotype occurred many times. The chain combines TRBV7-2 with TRBJ2-5, with 14 positions matching TRBD2. The CDR3 is 17 amino acids. Trimming cost V 1 base and J 9 bases; bases outside gene matches: 10. The germline CDR1 and CDR2 sequences are SGHTA and FQGNSA. The CDR3 DNA reads TGTGCCAGCAGCTTAGTTGCGCCGGGACTAGCGGGGGCACCCCAGTACTTC. Translation: CASSLVAPGLAGAPQYF.

On this clonotype: A much larger clone lies one base from this, so it may be a read error. The chain uses TRBV6-6 and TRBJ2-5, with a tentative D call TRBD1 (6 bases). The CDR3 sequence is 14 residues long. V was cut by 8 bases and J by 2 bases, with 15 bases left in between. Germline loops: CDR1 MNHNY, CDR2 SVGAGI (reference sequence). The CDR3 DNA reads TGTGCCAGCCCAGGGGCCAGGGGTCAAGAGACCCAGTACTTC. Protein: CASPGARGQETQYF.

Note on this clonotype: A much larger clone lies a single base off, so this may be a read error. The chain recombines TRBV6-5 with TRBJ2-1; 13 bases line up with TRBD2. Per the germline V gene, CDR1 is MNHEY and CDR2 is SVGAGI. This CDR3 has 15 amino acids. CDR3 sequence (DNA): TGTGCCAGCTCTCCCGGGACTAGCGGGAACAATGAGCAGCTCTTC. It encodes CASSPGTSGNNEQLF.

At least ten counts were recorded for this clonotype. The V call is TRBV18, the J call TRBJ1-2; D is unresolved. The V end lost 3 bases, the J end lost 4 bases, and 15 bases lay between the germline ends. The CDR3 totals 15 residues. Germline V CDR1 and CDR2: KGHSH, LQKENI. CDR3 region: CASSPPSSSLYGYTF. CDR3 bases: TGTGCCAGCTCACCCCCGAGTAGCAGCCTCTATGGCTACACCTTC.

At least ten counts were recorded for this clonotype. The CDR3 sequence: CASSPPGVVTGELFF. In DNA form, the CDR3 reads TGTGCCAGCAGCCCTCCGGGAGTGGTTACCGGGGAGCTGTTTTTT. The chain joins TRBV5-5 to TRBJ2-2, with D possibly TRBD2 on 6 matching bases. This CDR3 has 15 residues. CDR1 is SGHKS and CDR2 is YYEKEE in the germline V gene (reference sequence). Trimming shortened V by 4 bases and J by 5 bases, and 15 bases separated the two germline ends.

This clonotype was observed at least ten times. The V gene is TRBV3-1, the J gene TRBJ2-3, with D unclear. The V gene lost 4 bases and the J gene lost 2 bases, with 10 bases spanning the gap. Germline CDR1 is LGHDT and CDR2 is YNNKEL (reference sequence). There are 14 residues in the CDR3. CDR3: CASSPVRDTDTQYF. In nucleotides, the CDR3 is TGTGCCAGCAGCCCGGTAAGGGACACAGATACGCAGTATTTT.

The genes are TRBV19 and TRBJ2-5; D not certain. Germline CDR1 is LNHDA and CDR2 is SQIVND (reference sequence). CDR3 length: 14 residues. Between the trimmed V and J ends, which lost 11 bases and 5 bases, there was a span of 21 bases. CDR3 sequence (DNA): TGTGCCTGTAAGCCTAGGCCAGGAATTGAGACCCAGTACTTC. It translates to CACKPRPGIETQYF.

This clonotype was counted many times. V is TRBV7-9 and J is TRBJ2-1, with D perhaps TRBD2 (6 bases). The ends were cut back, 4 bases at V and 0 bases at J, with 13 bases in the middle. The germline V gene encodes CDR1 SEHNR and CDR2 FQNEAQ (reference sequence). The CDR3 totals 16 residues. CDR3 amino acids: CASSSGIGSSYNEQFF. The CDR3, as DNA: TGTGCCAGCAGCTCCGGCATCGGGAGCTCCTACAATGAGCAGTTCTTC.

V gene TRBV29-1 combines with J gene TRBJ1-2, with 12 nucleotides matching TRBD1. After removal of 7 bases from V and 8 bases from J, the junction contained 5 bases not matched to a gene. Germline CDR1 and CDR2: SQVTM and ANQGSEA. This CDR3 is built from 12 residues. The CDR3 protein is CSGGQGAWGYTF. The CDR3, as DNA: TGCAGCGGGGGACAGGGGGCGTGGGGCTACACCTTC.

This clonotype was seen repeatedly, ten times or more. The chain combines TRBV11-2 with TRBJ2-1; TRBD2 aligns across 12 bases. CDR1 SGHAT and CDR2 FQNNGV come from the germline V gene. The CDR3 is 15 residues long. With 5 bases clipped from V and 6 bases from J, the junction kept 5 bases outside the gene matches. The CDR3 sequence: CASSLTSGSANEQFF. CDR3 coding DNA: TGTGCCAGCAGCCTGACTAGCGGGAGCGCCAATGAGCAGTTCTTC.

This clonotype was detected many times. The rearrangement joins TRBV4-2 to TRBJ2-3; D remains ambiguous. This CDR3 is 12 amino acids long. The V gene's germline CDR1 is LGHNA and CDR2 YNFKEQ. Between the trimmed V and J ends, which lost 3 bases and 3 bases, there was a span of 4 bases. CDR3 loop: CASSHRTDTQYF. The CDR3 DNA is TGTGCCAGCAGCCACCGGACAGATACGCAGTATTTT.

As DNA, the CDR3 is TGTGCCAGCAGCTTAGGAGTCCCCGGGCTGTGCTCTGGGGCCAACGTCCTGACTTTC. Protein: CASSLGVPGLCSGANVLTF. This chain uses TRBV7-8 with TRBJ2-6, with no clear D. The V gene's germline CDR1 is SGHVS and CDR2 FQNEAQ. Trimming took off 1 base at V and 0 bases at J, with 16 bases between the two ends. This CDR3 has 19 amino acids.